This T cell receptor (beta chain) was recorded in a study of shared clonotypes between healthy human individuals. As for the study in general: Ranging from 18 to 49 in age, donors were two women and a few men.

The protocol was immunoSEQ multiplex PCR, while the TCRdb copy is restricted to in-frame clones and leaves out a portion. The sample holds some 2.1 million clones, about 93% seen once. The CDR3 spans 12 residues. Germline CDR1 reads SGHVS; CDR2 reads FQNEAQ. V was clipped by 11 bases and J by 4 bases; unmatched bases: 6. Study findings and constraints: A reduction in generation probabilities was seen for non-shared clonotypes relative to those shared by all four donors.

Cells designated naive CD8 were CD45RO-negative and were positively selected for CCR7, with terminally differentiated effector memory CD45RA+ cells excluded. All donors qualified as healthy HIV-negative adults and had experienced no recent acute infections or vaccinations. Turning to this clone: Its antigen remains unknown.

This sequence originates from a man aged 18 to 30 in good health. Some clones in this sample may be carry-over from other donors' samples. Sequencing used naive CD8+ T cells from PBMCs. The chain recombines TRBV7-8 with TRBJ2-3; TRBD2 aligns across 7 bases. As DNA, the CDR3 is TGTGCCGGGGGGGGACGGGCAGATACGCAGTATTTT. Translated, it gives CAGGGRADTQYF.